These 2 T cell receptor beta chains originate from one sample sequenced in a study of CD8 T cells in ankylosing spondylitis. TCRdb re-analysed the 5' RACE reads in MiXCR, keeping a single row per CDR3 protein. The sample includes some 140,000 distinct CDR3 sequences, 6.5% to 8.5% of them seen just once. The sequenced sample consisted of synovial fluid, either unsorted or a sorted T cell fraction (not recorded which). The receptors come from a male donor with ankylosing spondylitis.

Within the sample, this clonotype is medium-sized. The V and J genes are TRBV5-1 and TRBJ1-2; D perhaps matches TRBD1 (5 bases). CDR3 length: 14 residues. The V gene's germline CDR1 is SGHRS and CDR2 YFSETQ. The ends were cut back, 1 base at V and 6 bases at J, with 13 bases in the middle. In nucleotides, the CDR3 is TGCGCCAGCAGCTTGTCTGGGGCTGGTGATGGCTACACCTTC. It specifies CASSLSGAGDGYTF.

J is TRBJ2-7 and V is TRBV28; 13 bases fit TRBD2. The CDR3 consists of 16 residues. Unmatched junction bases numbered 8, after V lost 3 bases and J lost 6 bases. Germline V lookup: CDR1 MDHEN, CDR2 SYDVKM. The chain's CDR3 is CASSLATSGRTGEQYF. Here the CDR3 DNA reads TGTGCCAGCAGTTTGGCGACTAGCGGGAGGACGGGCGAGCAGTACTTC.